This is a list of T cell receptor beta chains from one sample in a study of T-cell memory formation after mild COVID-19. TCRdb re-called the 5' RACE reads through MiXCR, storing one row per CDR3 protein. The sample shows 400,000 to 500,000 distinct CDR3 sequences, around 20% of them seen only once. The sequenced material came from PBMCs or a T cell subset sorted from them (not recorded which). The receptors come from an adult woman who had mild COVID-19 (a few samples of this study predate the infection). Cell type and time point are not known. Each CDR3 is given with its conserved first and last residue. Each record gives: D gene, clone size, J gene, V gene, CDR3 protein. D genes are given only for firm matches. For some rows the clone size is stated as once, few or many, or as a class when expanded; others skip it.

>NA|NA|TRBJ2-1|TRBV2
CASSEGWAGAYNEQFF
>TRBD1|many|TRBJ2-1|TRBV6-6
CASQSGGYNEQFF
>NA|NA|TRBJ2-1|TRBV23-1
CASSSPARSNEQFF
>NA|many|TRBJ2-2|TRBV29-1
CSVEGGNTGELFF
>TRBD1|NA|TRBJ2-4|TRBV11-3
CASSPGTGFQDIQYF
>NA|NA|TRBJ2-5|TRBV15
CATSHIETQETQYF
>TRBD2|NA|TRBJ2-3|TRBV29-1
CSVSGGPDTQYF
>TRBD2|NA|TRBJ2-2|TRBV18
CASSPPRGRGTGELFF
>TRBD2|NA|TRBJ2-1|TRBV6-2/TRBV6-3
CASSASGNNEQFF
>TRBD1|NA|TRBJ2-6|TRBV13
CASSGPGQGTSGANVLTF
>NA|few|TRBJ2-5|TRBV28
CASSSRIGQETQYF
>NA|NA|TRBJ1-5|TRBV24-1
CATSVRGNDQPQHF
>NA|NA|TRBJ2-1|TRBV29-1
CSVVGSNRNNEQFF
>TRBD2|NA|TRBJ2-7|TRBV4-1
CASSQFSSGGVYEQYF
>NA|NA|TRBJ2-3|TRBV14
CASSQTPLGASGDTQYF
>TRBD1|few|TRBJ1-1|TRBV7-6
CASSWGTGVNTEAFF
>NA|few|TRBJ2-1|TRBV14
CASSERSWGSTSYNEQFF
>TRBD2|NA|TRBJ2-5|TRBV6-8
CASTRKGGGQETQYF
>NA|few|TRBJ1-1|TRBV5-1
CASSLDSGLGEAFF
>NA|many|TRBJ1-4|TRBV12-3/TRBV12-4
CASSLSEKLFF
>NA|NA|TRBJ1-2|TRBV27
CASSRLGVNYGYTF
>TRBD1|NA|TRBJ2-4|TRBV5-1
CASSPRGQGALAKNIQYF